The 5 T cell receptor beta chains reported below all come from one sample, sequenced in a study of cytotoxic CD8 clonotypes in ibrutinib-treated CLL (dated by TCRdb to the early 2020s). The time point label for this specimen denotes: progressive disease on ibrutinib. Library prep was done by the immunoSEQ multiplex PCR assay. TCRdb holds this immuneACCESS table with in-frame rearrangements only. Some clones are missing; in checked studies, unresolved V genes explain under half, and the rest has no known cause. The sample contains 250,000 to 350,000 clones, 65% to 85% of them found a single time. Approximately 5.6% of the sample is taken by the ten largest. The sample in question was PBMCs, obtained at disease progression, from a patient treated with ibrutinib. Every receptor here comes from a human donor with chronic lymphocytic leukemia.

The chain couples TRBV27 to TRBJ2-7, with 10 bases aligning to TRBD2. Germline-derived CDR1 and CDR2 are MNHEY and SMNVEV (reference sequence). The V gene end was trimmed by 5 bases and the J gene end by 2 bases; junction bases not matched to a gene: 3. This CDR3 contains 14 residues. The CDR3 DNA follows: TGTGCCAGCAGTCATGGACTAGCGGCCTACGAGCAGTACTTC. The encoded protein is CASSHGLAAYEQYF.

The chain has TRBV19 and TRBJ1-1, with a tentative D call TRBD1 (5 bases). The CDR3 spans 15 residues. The germline V gene encodes CDR1 LNHDA and CDR2 SQIVND (reference sequence). Trimming shortened V by 5 bases and J by 0 bases, and 13 bases separated the two germline ends. The CDR3: CASSLGRGMNTEAFF. CDR3 DNA sequence: TGTGCCAGTAGTCTGGGACGAGGCATGAACACTGAAGCTTTCTTT.

The chain is built from TRBV19 and TRBJ2-2; D unclear. V was pared by 3 bases and J by 6 bases, with 5 bases between. Germline assignment: CDR1 LNHDA and CDR2 SQIVND (reference sequence). This CDR3 has 12 residues. The CDR3 sequence: CASSMGSGELFF. The CDR3, as DNA: TGTGCCAGTAGTATGGGGTCCGGGGAGCTGTTTTTT.

A few counts support this clone. The chain recombines TRBV19 with TRBJ1-5; D is undetermined. The V end was cut by 5 bases, the J end by 3 bases, with 8 bases between. This CDR3 is built from 13 residues. Germline CDR1 and CDR2: LNHDA and SQIVND (reference sequence). For the CDR3, the DNA is TGTGCCAGTAGTGACTGGCCCAATCAGCCCCAGCATTTT. Its translation is CASSDWPNQPQHF.

This clone has a handful of counts. CDR3 residues: CASSYTIAGGGETQYF. The DNA of the CDR3 is TGTGCCAGCAGTTACACGATAGCGGGAGGGGGGGAGACCCAGTACTTC. This chain links TRBV6-5 with TRBJ2-5; 11 bases align to TRBD2. The CDR3 is 16 residues long. V dropped 2 bases and J dropped 5; count of bases not matched to a gene: 7. From germline, CDR1 is MNHEY and CDR2 SVGAGI.